Here is one T cell receptor (beta chain) with its context. Its antigen remains unidentified. The source of the sample is a study of graft-versus-host responses after intestinal transplantation. Only in-frame clones appear in the TCRdb table, and some are missing; sequencing was by immunoSEQ multiplex PCR. The sample lists approximately 9,700 clones, about 92% occurring once. Germline CDR1 and CDR2: LNHDA and SQIVND (reference sequence). The V gene lost 2 bases and the J gene lost 5 bases, with 12 bases spanning the gap. CDR3 length: 15 residues. Broader study findings: GvH clones were identified in recipient marrow, with some first appearing in ileum or blood.

The rearrangement joins TRBV19 to TRBJ2-2; possible D gene TRBD1, 6 bases. The receptor was isolated from a human patient who received an intestinal transplant, so some T cells may come from the graft donor. The sequences come from PBMCs, collected 40 to 45 days after intestinal transplantation. CDR3 nucleotides: TGTGCCAGTAGTATACTCGACAGGCAGACCGGGGAGCTGTTTTTT. Protein sequence: CASSILDRQTGELFF.